These 23 T cell receptor beta chains were all obtained from the same sample, sequenced in a study of blood T cell repertoires in COVID-19. Assay: immunoSEQ multiplex PCR; the TCRdb copy retains only in-frame clones and omits some. There are around 160,000 clones in the sample; 70% to 90% occur only once, and 8% lies in the top ten. The sequenced sample was peripheral blood. These receptors were obtained from a woman aged 60-75 years with COVID-19, enrolled during active disease.

The chain has TRBV9 and TRBJ2-2; TRBD1 matches 12 bases. The CDR3 runs to 16 residues. The junction had 7 bases not matched to a gene; V was cut back by 4 bases and J by 6 bases. CDR1 is SGDLS, CDR2 YYNGEE, per germline. The CDR3 spells CASSPPGQGAAGELFF. The CDR3 bases are TGTGCCAGCAGCCCCCCGGGACAGGGGGCCGCCGGGGAGCTGTTTTTT.

The V call is TRBV19, the J call TRBJ2-7; 7 nucleotides align to TRBD1. CDR1 LNHDA and CDR2 SQIVND come from the germline V gene (reference sequence). There are 16 residues in the CDR3. Losses at the gene ends were 1 base for V and 1 base for J; bases not matched to a gene: 7. The chain's CDR3 is CASSIGDGQDSYEQYF. In DNA form, the CDR3 reads TGTGCCAGTAGTATAGGGGACGGACAGGATTCCTACGAGCAGTACTTC.

The chain uses TRBV19 and TRBJ1-1; D gene uncertain. From germline, CDR1 is LNHDA and CDR2 SQIVND (reference sequence). The CDR3 spans 14 residues. Trimming shortened V by 3 bases and J by 2 bases, and 10 bases separated the two germline ends. CDR3 nucleotide sequence: TGTGCCAGTAGTATCCGAGGGATAAACACTGAAGCTTTCTTT. Protein product: CASSIRGINTEAFF.

The chain couples TRBV3-1 (or the pseudogene TRBV3-2) to TRBJ1-1; no clear D. Per germline, CDR1 LGHDT and CDR2 YNNKEL (reference sequence). The CDR3 is 14 amino acids. The V and J ends lost 0 bases and 5 bases respectively, with 10 bases between them. CDR3 coding DNA: TGTGCCAGCAGCCAAGATTCCGAGGAGACTGAAGCTTTCTTT. It specifies CASSQDSEETEAFF.

The chain couples TRBV5-1 to TRBJ1-6; no clear D gene. Germline V gives CDR1 SGHRS, CDR2 YFSETQ. The V gene lost 4 bases and the J gene lost 4 bases, with 6 bases spanning the gap. The CDR3 contains 13 residues. The CDR3 loop reads CASSLEYNSPLHF. CDR3 DNA sequence: TGCGCCAGCAGCCTAGAGTATAATTCACCCCTCCACTTT.

This clone occurred a few times. The chain carries TRBV18 and TRBJ2-3; tentative D call: TRBD1 (6 bases). CDR1 is KGHSH and CDR2 is LQKENI in the germline V gene. Deletions cut 5 bases from V and 0 bases from J, with 12 bases between. The CDR3 has 15 residues. CDR3 region: CASSDGTPSTDTQYF. The CDR3 DNA follows: TGTGCCAGCTCAGATGGGACACCTAGCACAGATACGCAGTATTTT.

The chain carries TRBV6-5 and TRBJ1-6; 11 nucleotides match TRBD1. Germline CDR1 is MNHEY and CDR2 is SVGAGI. The junction had 6 bases not matched to a gene; V was cut back by 4 bases and J by 10 bases. The CDR3 totals 15 residues. This CDR3 reads CASSWGDRGYSPLHF. The DNA of the CDR3 is TGTGCCAGCAGTTGGGGGGACAGGGGGTACTCACCCCTCCACTTT.

V usage is TRBV7-3 and J usage is TRBJ2-3; the match to TRBD2 covers 8 bases. CDR1 SGHTA and CDR2 FQGTGA come from the germline V gene. J gave up 0 bases and V 5 bases, and 10 bases lay outside the gene matches. The CDR3 is made up of 17 amino acids. CDR3 sequence reads: CASSPSLAVSSTDTQYF. CDR3 DNA sequence: TGTGCCAGCAGCCCCTCACTAGCGGTCTCTAGCACAGATACGCAGTATTTT.

This sequence joins TRBV19 and TRBJ2-1; TRBD1 might be the D (5 bases). Trimming took 5 bases from V and 6 from J, leaving 20 bases between them. Per germline, CDR1 LNHDA and CDR2 SQIVND (reference sequence). The CDR3 totals 16 residues. CDR3: CASSLQTALGFNEQFF. The CDR3 DNA is TGTGCCAGTAGTCTCCAGACAGCACTCGGGTTCAATGAGCAGTTCTTC.

The chain carries TRBV6-6 and TRBJ1-5; tentatively, D is TRBD1 (6 bases). V lost 5 bases and J lost 0, with 20 bases in between. The CDR3 is 18 residues long. Germline lookup yields CDR1 MNHNY and CDR2 SVGAGI (reference sequence). The CDR3 spells CASSPRGRGSYSNQPQHF. The CDR3 DNA sequence: TGTGCCAGCAGTCCCCGGGGGCGGGGGTCTTATAGCAATCAGCCCCAGCATTTT.

The chain uses TRBV6-4 and TRBJ2-3, with D possibly being TRBD2 (5 bases). Germline V lookup: CDR1 MRHNA, CDR2 SNTAGT. Trimming took off 2 bases at V and 2 bases at J, with 8 bases between the two ends. The CDR3 runs to 14 residues. The CDR3 coding sequence is TGTGCCAGCAGTGACCTTGACTACACAGATACGCAGTATTTT. This translates into CASSDLDYTDTQYF.

V and J are TRBV7-9 and TRBJ2-1; 14 bases map to TRBD2. CDR1 and CDR2 (germline): SEHNR, FQNEAQ (reference sequence). CDR3 size: 17 residues. After removal of 3 bases from V and 7 bases from J, the junction contained 8 bases not matched to a gene. The CDR3 DNA reads TGTGCCAGCAGCTTCGCCGCGACTAGCGGGGGGGATAATGAGCAGTTCTTC. Its protein product is CASSFAATSGGDNEQFF.

This sequence joins TRBV5-1 and TRBJ2-7, with 7 bases fitting TRBD1. This CDR3 comprises 13 residues. The V and J ends lost 3 bases and 3 bases, in that order; junction bases with no gene match: 3. Germline CDR1 SGHRS, CDR2 YFSETQ. The CDR3 bases are TGCGCCAGCAGCTCGGGACAGAACTACGAGCAGTACTTC. Protein sequence: CASSSGQNYEQYF.

This rearrangement joins TRBV5-1 to TRBJ2-7, with 8 positions matching TRBD1. The ends lost 3 bases at V and 3 bases at J; junction bases unmatched: 8. Germline V CDR1 and CDR2: SGHRS, YFSETQ. CDR3 length equals 15 residues. The CDR3 nucleotides read TGCGCCAGCAGCTCCTCGACAGGGGTCCTCTACGAGCAGTACTTC. Protein sequence: CASSSSTGVLYEQYF. The full variable domain, rest sourced from reference TRBV5-1 and TRBJ2-7, is KAGVTQTPRYLIKTRGQQVTLSCSPISGHRSVSWYQQTPGQGLQFLFEYFSETQRNKGNFPGRFSGRQFSNSRSEMNVSTLELGDSALYLCASSSSTGVLYEQYFGPGTRLTVT.

The genes are TRBV6-5 and TRBJ2-1; 10 bases are a match to TRBD2. V was pared by 7 bases and J by 4 bases, with 4 bases of the junction left unmatched. The germline CDR1 and CDR2 sequences are MNHEY and SVGAGI. The CDR3 runs 14 residues. The DNA of the CDR3 is TGTGCCAGCAAGAATAGCGGGGGGTACAATGAGCAGTTCTTC. This sequence encodes CASKNSGGYNEQFF.

This clone showed up just once. This rearrangement joins TRBV4-3 to TRBJ2-3; D might be TRBD2 (6 bases). Per germline, CDR1 LGHNA and CDR2 YSLEER. CDR3 size: 18 residues. V lost 4 bases and J 1 base, leaving 21 bases between the germline ends. CDR3 sequence: CASSPTPSGPMGTDTQYF. CDR3 DNA: TGCGCCAGCAGCCCTACACCGAGCGGGCCTATGGGCACAGATACGCAGTATTTT.

J is TRBJ2-7 and V is TRBV9; 7 bases are shared with TRBD2. V lost 3 bases and J lost 4; bases outside the gene matches: 13. The CDR3 extends over 16 amino acids. Germline V gene sequence: CDR1 SGDLS, CDR2 YYNGEE. The CDR3 is CASSGGPRSGEYEQYF. For the CDR3, the DNA is TGTGCCAGCAGCGGAGGTCCCAGGAGCGGGGAATACGAGCAGTACTTC.

This rearrangement joins TRBV7-9 to TRBJ1-2; D gene uncertain. Germline-derived CDR1 and CDR2 are SEHNR and FQNEAQ (reference sequence). Trimming pared 1 base from V and 10 bases from J, leaving 16 bases between. The CDR3 has 14 amino acids. The CDR3 nucleotides are TGTGCCAGCAGCTTAGTCGGCAGGAAGCTTGCCTACACCTTC. It specifies CASSLVGRKLAYTF.

This clone has a handful of counts. The chain has TRBV7-9 and TRBJ1-1; tentative D call: TRBD1 (6 bases). Germline V CDR1 and CDR2: SEHNR, FQNEAQ (reference sequence). V lost 5 bases to trimming and J lost 2 bases, with 9 bases between them. The CDR3 has 13 amino acids. CDR3 in DNA: TGTGCCAGCAGCGTCAGGGGAAACACTGAAGCTTTCTTT. It yields the protein CASSVRGNTEAFF.

The chain employs TRBV20-1 and TRBJ1-3; D is possibly TRBD1 (6 bases). Germline V CDR1 and CDR2: DFQATT, SNEGSKA (reference sequence). V shed 3 bases and J shed 0 bases, with 12 bases lying between them. This CDR3 comprises 15 residues. The CDR3: CSASWDTTSGNTIYF. The CDR3 DNA is TGCAGTGCTAGTTGGGACACAACCTCTGGAAACACCATATATTTT.

The chain couples TRBV6-5 to TRBJ2-7, with D possibly matching TRBD1 (6 bases). Germline V lookup: CDR1 MNHEY, CDR2 SVGAGI. V lost 8 bases to trimming and J lost 2 bases, with 10 bases between them. The CDR3 length is 12 residues. The CDR3 sequence is CASGTFAYEQYF. As DNA, the CDR3 is TGTGCCAGCGGGACATTTGCCTACGAGCAGTACTTC.

The chain uses TRBV11-3 and TRBJ2-2; 10 nucleotides match TRBD2. Germline V gene lookup returns CDR1 SGHNT and CDR2 YENEEA. This CDR3 is 15 amino acids long. The junction had 4 bases not matched to a gene; V was cut back by 3 bases and J by 6 bases. CDR3 sequence: CASSLSSGGPGELFF. As DNA, the CDR3 is TGTGCCAGCAGCTTGAGTAGCGGGGGGCCCGGGGAGCTGTTTTTT.

The genes are TRBV2 and TRBJ2-3; D call uncertain. This CDR3 is 12 amino acids long. Germline-derived CDR1 and CDR2 are SNHLY and FYNNEI. Trimming took 6 bases from V and 4 from J, leaving 8 bases between them. This chain's CDR3 is CASRLVSDTQYF. The CDR3, as DNA: TGTGCCAGCAGGCTAGTTTCAGATACGCAGTATTTT.